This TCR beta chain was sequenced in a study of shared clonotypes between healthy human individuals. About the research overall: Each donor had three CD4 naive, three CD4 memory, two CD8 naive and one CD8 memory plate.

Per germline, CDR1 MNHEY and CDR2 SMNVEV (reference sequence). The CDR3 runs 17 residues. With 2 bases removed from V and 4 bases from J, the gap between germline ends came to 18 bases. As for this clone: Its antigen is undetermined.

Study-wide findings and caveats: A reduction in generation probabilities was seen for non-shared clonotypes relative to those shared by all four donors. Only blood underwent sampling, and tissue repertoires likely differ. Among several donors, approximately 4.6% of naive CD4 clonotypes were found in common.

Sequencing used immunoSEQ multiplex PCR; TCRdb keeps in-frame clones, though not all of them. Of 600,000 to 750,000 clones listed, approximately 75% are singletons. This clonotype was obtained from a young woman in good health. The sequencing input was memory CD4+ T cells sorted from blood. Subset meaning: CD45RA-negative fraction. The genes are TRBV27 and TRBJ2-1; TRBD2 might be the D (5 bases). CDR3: CASSLTRILGSYNEQFF. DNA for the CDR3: TGTGCCAGCAGTTTAACTAGGATCTTGGGGTCATACAATGAGCAGTTCTTC.